These T cell receptor beta chains were read from a single sample in a study of graft-versus-host responses after intestinal transplantation. These receptors have no identified antigens. Repertoires were generated with immunoSEQ multiplex PCR, while TCRdb's copy carries only in-frame clones and drops some. The sample gives about 88,000 clones, more than 85% of which show up once; about 0.38% is in the top ten. The source material was unstimulated CD4+ T cells sorted from spleen or lymph node cells, sampled before transplant. These receptors were obtained from a human donor who was the organ donor for an intestinal transplant. The CDR3 runs from the conserved cysteine through the conserved F or W.

length: 15; J: TRBJ2-7; V: TRBV5-1; CDR3: CASSLRAGKGYEQYF
length: 17; J: TRBJ2-1; V: TRBV13; CDR3: CASSAPSGTSGSRARFF
length: 16; J: TRBJ2-5; V: TRBV19; CDR3: CASSPWTGSAKETQYF
length: 12; J: TRBJ1-2; V: TRBV29-1; CDR3: CSVSGAEYGYTF
length: 12; J: TRBJ1-6; V: TRBV6-5; CDR3: CASRDSNSPLHF
length: 13; J: TRBJ2-3; V: TRBV7-2; CDR3: CASSFSGTDTQYF
length: 16; J: TRBJ2-5; V: TRBV5-6; CDR3: CASSPRLAGSTETQYF
length: 15; J: TRBJ1-5; V: TRBV19; CDR3: CASRSPGQRNQPQHF
length: 13; J: TRBJ1-2; V: TRBV11-1; CDR3: CASSKAEGNGYTF
length: 14; J: TRBJ1-2; V: TRBV10-3; CDR3: CAIFHGDSRYGYTF
length: 14; J: TRBJ2-7; V: TRBV6-1; CDR3: CASSVIAGWYEQYF
length: 17; J: TRBJ2-3; V: TRBV2; CDR3: CASRPGLAGGVPDTQYF
length: 17; J: TRBJ2-5; V: TRBV14; CDR3: CASSPQYSRRNQETQYF
length: 15; J: TRBJ2-1; V: TRBV14; CDR3: CASSQGTSGNNEQFF
length: 16; J: TRBJ2-1; V: TRBV4-2; CDR3: CASSQEGTGTLNEQFF
length: 14; J: TRBJ1-4; V: TRBV29-1; CDR3: CSVLLAGVEEKLFF